This T cell receptor beta chain was retrieved from a study of shared clonotypes between healthy human individuals. About the study: The cohort comprised two women and a few men. Their ages spanned 18 to 49 years.

There are a few counts of this clone. As yet, its antigen is unknown. Study-wide results and limits: With few donors, the genetic and exposure-history diversity represented was limited.

Sorted-subset replicate PCRs used approximately 200 ng of genomic DNA. This amount corresponded to 30,000 to 35,000 T cell genomes. Using immunoSEQ multiplex PCR, the repertoire was profiled, and TCRdb retains in-frame clones only, with some absent. Of over 2 million clones in the sample, roughly 94% were seen once. In the naive CD8 group, cells lacked CD45RO and were positively selected for CCR7, so terminally differentiated effector memory CD45RA+ cells were left out. All of the donors resided in Nashville, Tennessee, and each was a Caucasian adult. This CDR3 region has 15 residues. Germline CDR1 reads GTSNPN; CDR2 reads SVGIG (reference sequence). The V end lost 2 bases, the J end lost 0 bases, and 11 bases lay between the germline ends.

J is TRBJ1-5 and V is TRBV30, with a tentative D call TRBD1 (6 bases). The sample was naive CD8+ T cells sorted from blood. This sequence was found in a man in his late teens or twenties in good health. CDR3 DNA: TGTGCCTGGAGTCTTGGGACACCTAGCAATCAGCCCCAGCATTTT. This sequence encodes CAWSLGTPSNQPQHF.